The 28 T cell receptor beta chains reported below all come from one sample, sequenced in a study of B cell selection in AIRE deficiency. Sorted regulatory T cells were CD4-positive, CD25-high and CD127-low or negative. Profiling relied on immunoSEQ multiplex PCR, and the TCRdb table lists in-frame clones only, not all of them. The sample consists of about 18,000 clones, around 93% of them appearing once. Sequenced: CD4+CD25+ Tregs sorted from PBMCs. Receptors were obtained from a human donor in good health.

The chain employs TRBV6-1 and TRBJ2-1; weak D call: TRBD2 (5 bases). The CDR3 extends over 15 amino acids. Germline loops: CDR1 MNHNS, CDR2 SASEGT. The V gene lost 4 bases and the J gene lost 8 bases, with 18 bases spanning the gap. The DNA of the CDR3 is TGTGCCAGCAGTGTAAAACCGGGATTTTGGGATGAGCAGTTCTTC. It translates to CASSVKPGFWDEQFF.

V gene TRBV6-5 combines with J gene TRBJ2-7; tentatively, D is TRBD1 or TRBD2 (5 bases each). There are 13 residues in the CDR3. In germline, CDR1 is MNHEY, CDR2 SVGAGI. The V gene lost 8 bases and the J gene lost 2 bases, with 13 bases spanning the gap. CDR3 amino acids: CASRSTGPYEQYF. The CDR3 DNA is TGTGCCAGCCGCAGTACGGGGCCCTACGAGCAGTACTTC.

This chain connects TRBV27 to TRBJ1-5; 8 bases match TRBD1. The CDR3 length is 13 residues. Germline trimming cut 5 bases from V and 7 bases from J; bases unmatched to any gene: 4. The germline V gene encodes CDR1 MNHEY and CDR2 SMNVEV (reference sequence). The CDR3 nucleotides are TGTGCCAGCAGTGGACAGGGTGGGCAGCCCCAGCATTTT. Translated, it gives CASSGQGGQPQHF.

V gene TRBV7-9 combines with J gene TRBJ2-7; 10 nucleotides line up with TRBD2. CDR3 length equals 15 residues. Trimming removed 2 bases from V and 3 bases from J; junction bases left unmatched: 4. CDR1 is SEHNR, CDR2 FQNEAQ, per germline (reference sequence). The CDR3 DNA sequence: TGTGCCAGCAGCTTAAGCGGGAGGGCTGTCTACGAGCAGTACTTC. Its translation: CASSLSGRAVYEQYF. The whole variable domain, filled in from reference TRBV7-9 and TRBJ2-7, reads DTGVSQNPRHKITKRGQNVTFRCDPISEHNRLYWYRQTLGQGPEFLTYFQNEAQLEKSRLLSDRFSAERPKGSFSTLEIQRTEQGDSAMYLCASSLSGRAVYEQYFGPGTRLTVT.

DNA of the CDR3: TGTGCCAGCAGTGTCACTAGGAACAATGAGCAGTTCTTC. It yields the protein CASSVTRNNEQFF. V gene TRBV2 combines with J gene TRBJ2-1, with D maybe TRBD2 (5 bases). V was cut by 4 bases and J by 5 bases, with 9 bases left in between. The CDR3 sequence is 13 residues long. Germline CDR1 SNHLY, CDR2 FYNNEI.

V usage is TRBV13 and J usage is TRBJ1-4, with TRBD1 matching over 7 bases. The germline CDR1 and CDR2 sequences are PRHDT and FYEKMQ (reference sequence). The CDR3 extends over 15 amino acids. J gave up 7 bases and V 5 bases, and 10 bases lay outside the gene matches. The DNA of the CDR3 is TGTGCCAGCAGCCACCGACAGGGTTGGGTTGAAAAACTGTTTTTT. It yields the protein CASSHRQGWVEKLFF.

The chain carries TRBV4-3 and TRBJ1-2; the D is unclear. Germline CDR1 LGHNA, CDR2 YSLEER. V was trimmed by 0 bases and J by 4 bases, leaving 12 bases between them. CDR3 length: 15 residues. The CDR3: CASSQDLWQPYGYTF. DNA of the CDR3: TGCGCCAGCAGCCAAGATCTTTGGCAGCCCTATGGCTACACCTTC.

V and J are TRBV11-3 and TRBJ2-3; 9 nucleotides line up with TRBD2. The CDR3 spans 18 residues. The V gene end was trimmed by 3 bases and the J gene end by 5 bases; junction bases not matched to a gene: 15. Germline CDR1 SGHNT, CDR2 YENEEA. This CDR3 reads CASSFAGGRARGGDTQYF. The CDR3 nucleotides read TGTGCCAGCAGCTTCGCGGGCGGGAGGGCACGGGGTGGAGATACGCAGTATTTT. Full variable domain (remainder filled in from reference TRBV11-3 and TRBJ2-3): EAGVVQSPRYKIIEKKQPVAFWCNPISGHNTLYWYLQNLGQGPELLIRYENEEAVDDSQLPKDRFSAERLKGVDSTLKIQPAELGDSAVYLCASSFAGGRARGGDTQYFGPGTRLTVL.

The J gene is TRBJ1-2, the V gene TRBV28; possible D gene TRBD1, 5 bases. The CDR3 covers 12 residues. CDR1 and CDR2 (germline): MDHEN, SYDVKM. Trimming stripped 4 bases from V and 4 bases from J, with 7 bases between. CDR3 residues: CASSSGVYGYTF. As DNA, the CDR3 is TGTGCCAGCAGTTCGGGGGTCTATGGCTACACCTTC.

The V gene is TRBV19, the J gene TRBJ1-2, with D unclear. The CDR3 has 13 residues. Trimming removed 7 bases from V and 4 bases from J, with 13 bases in between. CDR1 and CDR2 from the germline V gene are LNHDA and SQIVND (reference sequence). The CDR3 DNA follows: TGTGCCAGTATCAAAGAAATGGGCTATGGCTACACCTTC. This encodes CASIKEMGYGYTF.

The chain is built from TRBV28 and TRBJ2-5, with TRBD2 identical over 8 bases. The ends lost 4 bases at V and 4 bases at J; junction bases unmatched: 11. CDR3 length: 16 residues. Germline loops: CDR1 MDHEN, CDR2 SYDVKM. The CDR3 spells CASSSNLKAGAETQYF. CDR3 DNA sequence: TGTGCCAGCAGTTCAAACCTAAAAGCGGGAGCAGAGACCCAGTACTTC.

This clone has a handful of counts. This chain links TRBV28 with TRBJ1-4; unclear D gene. Germline CDR1 MDHEN, CDR2 SYDVKM. Trimming took off 5 bases at V and 8 bases at J, with 18 bases between the two ends. The CDR3 contains 15 residues. The CDR3, as DNA: TGTGCCAGCAGTCCGAGAGGTCCCCTTCGGGAAAAACTGTTTTTT. Translating it yields CASSPRGPLREKLFF.

This chain uses TRBV5-4 with TRBJ2-3; 11 bases align to TRBD2. Germline values: CDR1 SGHNT, CDR2 YYREEE (reference sequence). The V and J ends lost 4 bases and 4 bases, in that order; junction bases with no gene match: 11. The CDR3 totals 17 residues. The CDR3 region has the DNA TGTGCCAGCAGCCGCGCGCTAGCGGGAGGTTCGGCAGATACGCAGTATTTT. This encodes CASSRALAGGSADTQYF.

The CDR3 DNA is TGCGCCAGCAGCCCCCAGGGGGTCCTTAACTATGGCTACACCTTC. Translating gives CASSPQGVLNYGYTF. The chain joins TRBV4-3 to TRBJ1-2, with TRBD1 matching 7 bases. The CDR3 is 15 amino acids. V lost 4 bases and J lost 1; bases outside the gene matches: 6. CDR1 is LGHNA, CDR2 YSLEER, per germline.

The J gene is TRBJ2-5, the V gene TRBV6-1; 13 bases align to TRBD2. Germline trimming cut 6 bases from V and 5 bases from J; bases unmatched to any gene: 6. CDR1 is MNHNS, CDR2 SASEGT, per germline. The CDR3 totals 15 residues. CDR3 region: CASSRTSGSGETQYF. Written as DNA, the CDR3 is TGTGCCAGCAGCCGGACTAGCGGGAGTGGTGAGACCCAGTACTTC.

V usage is TRBV4-2 and J usage is TRBJ2-3, with a possible D match to TRBD2 (7 bases). CDR3 length: 19 residues. Trimming took off 7 bases at V and 6 bases at J, with 32 bases between the two ends. The germline V gene encodes CDR1 LGHNA and CDR2 YNFKEQ. CDR3 residues: CASTWGASGQRSERDTQYF. CDR3 in DNA: TGTGCCAGCACCTGGGGGGCTAGCGGTCAACGGAGCGAGAGGGATACGCAGTATTTT.

The chain uses TRBV7-9 and TRBJ1-2; D not resolved. Trimming removed 3 bases at V and 5 bases at J, with 7 bases between. The germline V gene encodes CDR1 SEHNR and CDR2 FQNEAQ (reference sequence). The CDR3 totals 12 residues. As DNA, the CDR3 is TGTGCCAGCAGCTTTGGAGAGTATGGCTACACCTTC. Translating gives CASSFGEYGYTF.

The rearrangement links TRBV18 to TRBJ2-5; D is unresolved. The length of the CDR3 is 15 residues. V was cut by 3 bases and J by 1 base, with 12 bases left in between. Germline CDR1 reads KGHSH; CDR2 reads LQKENI. The CDR3 nucleotides are TGTGCCAGCTCACCCACCTGGACGGCCCAAGAGACCCAGTACTTC. It is translated as CASSPTWTAQETQYF. Full variable domain (remainder filled in from reference TRBV18 and TRBJ2-5): NAGVMQNPRHLVRRRGQEARLRCSPMKGHSHVYWYRQLPEEGLKFMVYLQKENIIDESGMPKERFSAEFPKEGPSILRIQQVVRGDSAAYFCASSPTWTAQETQYFGPGTRLLVL.

This CDR3 is CSVVAGGSYEQYF. The CDR3, as DNA: TGCAGCGTTGTGGCGGGAGGCTCCTACGAGCAGTACTTC. This chain uses TRBV29-1 with TRBJ2-7; 8 nucleotides line up with TRBD2. Germline-derived CDR1 and CDR2 are SQVTM and ANQGSEA. Germline trimming cut 4 bases from V and 0 bases from J; bases unmatched to any gene: 2. This CDR3 comprises 13 residues.

The chain is built from TRBV2 and TRBJ2-1; TRBD2 matches at 12 bases. CDR1 is SNHLY, CDR2 FYNNEI, per germline. Trimming at V came to 6 bases and at J to 8 bases, leaving 5 bases not matched to a gene. The CDR3 consists of 14 residues. CDR3 coding DNA: TGTGCCAGCAGAAGGACTAGCGGGACACATGAGCAGTTCTTC. It codes for CASRRTSGTHEQFF.

This chain joins TRBV7-9 and TRBJ2-7; a possible D gene is TRBD2 (5 bases). CDR3 length: 16 amino acids. With 0 bases removed from V and 0 bases from J, the gap between germline ends came to 12 bases. In germline, CDR1 is SEHNR, CDR2 FQNEAQ (reference sequence). CDR3 sequence reads: CASSLARGRSSYEQYF. The CDR3 coding sequence is TGTGCCAGCAGCTTAGCGCGAGGGCGGAGCTCCTACGAGCAGTACTTC.

The chain recombines TRBV19 with TRBJ1-2; the match to TRBD1 covers 7 bases. The CDR3 consists of 12 residues. Germline V gene lookup returns CDR1 LNHDA and CDR2 SQIVND (reference sequence). Losses at the gene ends were 5 bases for V and 8 bases for J; bases not matched to a gene: 5. In nucleotides, the CDR3 is TGTGCCAGTAGTTTCAACAGGGGCGGCTACACCTTC. It encodes CASSFNRGGYTF.

CDR3 sequence reads: CASSKARDSSYEQYF. For the CDR3, the DNA is TGTGCCAGCAGCAAAGCGCGGGACAGCTCCTACGAGCAGTACTTC. The J gene is TRBJ2-7, the V gene TRBV21-1; TRBD1 is the table's D call, not checked against the DNA. TRBV21-1 is reported as a pseudogene. The CDR3 contains 15 residues.

This rearrangement joins TRBV28 to TRBJ1-2, with a weak D call TRBD1 (5 bases). Trimming left V 6 bases short and J 4 bases short, with 12 bases between. Germline V gene lookup returns CDR1 MDHEN and CDR2 SYDVKM. The CDR3 runs 13 residues. This CDR3 is CASREGLSYGYTF. As DNA, the CDR3 is TGTGCCAGCAGGGAGGGGTTGAGCTATGGCTACACCTTC.

This chain uses TRBV28 with TRBJ1-2, with D unresolved. Germline-derived CDR1 and CDR2 are MDHEN and SYDVKM. Trimming removed 7 bases from V and 4 bases from J, with 10 bases in between. The CDR3 sequence is 12 residues long. The CDR3 loop is CASMPGIYGYTF. In DNA form, the CDR3 reads TGTGCCAGCATGCCGGGCATCTATGGCTACACCTTC.

This sequence joins TRBV4-2 and TRBJ1-1; D perhaps matches TRBD1 (5 bases). V was clipped by 4 bases and J by 0 bases, with 9 bases between them. The germline V gene has CDR1 LGHNA and CDR2 YNFKEQ. The length of the CDR3 is 14 residues. Written as DNA, the CDR3 is TGTGCCAGCAGCCTAGGGACCGTGAACACTGAAGCTTTCTTT. Its protein product is CASSLGTVNTEAFF.

The chain is built from TRBV27 and TRBJ2-7, with 8 bases aligning to TRBD1. This CDR3 spans 20 amino acids. Germline loops: CDR1 MNHEY, CDR2 SMNVEV (reference sequence). Trimming took 5 bases from V and 3 from J; bases not matched to a gene: 24. The CDR3 DNA reads TGTGCCAGCAGTCCCCATTCCCGGGACAGGCTTTTAAGAGGGCACTACGAGCAGTACTTC. Translated, it gives CASSPHSRDRLLRGHYEQYF.

This chain links TRBV28 with TRBJ2-7; D is ambiguous. The CDR3 runs to 15 residues. Germline V gene sequence: CDR1 MDHEN, CDR2 SYDVKM. The V and J ends lost 7 bases and 3 bases respectively, with 19 bases between them. The CDR3 DNA sequence: TGTGCCAGCACCGCAGACCCCGGTGGCTACTACGAGCAGTACTTC. It yields the protein CASTADPGGYYEQYF.